The 20 T cell receptor beta chains below all came from one sample that was sequenced in a study of blood T cell repertoires in COVID-19. Sequenced by immunoSEQ multiplex PCR; TCRdb stores in-frame clones only, minus some. Seen here are some 50,000 clones, approximately 86% observed once, and the top ten hold approximately 3.1%. The sample taken for sequencing was PBMCs or T cells enriched from blood (not recorded which). The receptors shown here come from a woman in her 50s who had recovered from COVID-19.

This clone is a singleton in its sample. The V and J genes are TRBV5-1 and TRBJ1-1, with D uncertain. CDR3 length: 17 residues. The V end was cut by 1 base, the J end by 0 bases, with 16 bases between. The germline V gene has CDR1 SGHRS and CDR2 YFSETQ. The CDR3 DNA is TGCGCCAGCAGCTTGAAGACAAATGAATTCCTGAACACTGAAGCTTTCTTT. As protein: CASSLKTNEFLNTEAFF.

The J gene is TRBJ2-3, the V gene TRBV19; 13 bases fit TRBD2. The CDR3 consists of 16 residues. CDR1 and CDR2 (germline): LNHDA, SQIVND (reference sequence). J was trimmed by 1 base and V by 3 bases; bases with no gene match: 1. The CDR3 DNA reads TGTGCCAGTAGTATGGGGACTAGCGGGGGCACAGATACGCAGTATTTT. Amino acid sequence: CASSMGTSGGTDTQYF.

The rearrangement uses TRBV6-5 and TRBJ1-4; a weak D match, TRBD1 (5 bases). Germline loops: CDR1 MNHEY, CDR2 SVGAGI. Trimming left V 0 bases short and J 4 bases short, with 12 bases between. The CDR3 extends over 16 amino acids. The CDR3 loop reads CASSYSMGGGNEKLFF. The CDR3 DNA follows: TGTGCCAGCAGTTACTCGATGGGGGGGGGTAATGAAAAACTGTTTTTT.

The V and J genes are TRBV19 and TRBJ1-5; D remains unclear. The CDR3 has 14 amino acids. Per the germline V gene, CDR1 is LNHDA and CDR2 is SQIVND (reference sequence). V gave up 7 bases and J gave up 4 bases, with 14 bases separating them. This CDR3 is CASKVQSANQPQHF. CDR3 nucleotide sequence: TGTGCCAGTAAAGTTCAGTCAGCGAATCAGCCCCAGCATTTT. The variable domain in full, with the rest retrieved from reference TRBV19 and TRBJ1-5, is DGGITQSPKYLFRKEGQNVTLSCEQNLNHDAMYWYRQDPGQGLRLIYYSQIVNDFQKGDIAEGYSVSREKKESFPLTVTSAQKNPTAFYLCASKVQSANQPQHFGDGTRLSIL.

V gene TRBV27 combines with J gene TRBJ2-7, with TRBD2 identical over 13 bases. The CDR3 runs 16 residues. Germline CDR1 MNHEY, CDR2 SMNVEV (reference sequence). Trimming at V came to 6 bases and at J to 7 bases, leaving 12 bases not matched to a gene. CDR3 nucleotides: TGTGCCAGCAGGCTGGGGACGGGACTAGCGGGGTTGGAGCAGTACTTC. Translation: CASRLGTGLAGLEQYF.

This sequence joins TRBV4-3 and TRBJ2-7; 9 positions match TRBD1. This CDR3 has 18 amino acids. Germline CDR1 is LGHNA and CDR2 is YSLEER. Trimming at V came to 1 base and at J to 0 bases, leaving 10 bases not matched to a gene. For the CDR3, the DNA is TGCGCCAGCAGCCAAGCCACATCCCGGGACAGGGACTCCTACGAGCAGTACTTC. It translates to CASSQATSRDRDSYEQYF.

The V call is TRBV19, the J call TRBJ2-3; D possibly corresponds to TRBD1 (6 bases). CDR1 is LNHDA, CDR2 SQIVND, per germline (reference sequence). The CDR3 covers 16 residues. Trimming removed 3 bases from V and 8 bases from J, with 21 bases in between. The CDR3 sequence: CASSIGMARGGGTQYF. The DNA for the CDR3 is TGTGCCAGTAGTATTGGGATGGCCAGGGGCGGAGGTACGCAGTATTTT. The full variable domain, rest sourced from reference TRBV19 and TRBJ2-3, is DGGITQSPKYLFRKEGQNVTLSCEQNLNHDAMYWYRQDPGQGLRLIYYSQIVNDFQKGDIAEGYSVSREKKESFPLTVTSAQKNPTAFYLCASSIGMARGGGTQYFGPGTRLTVL.

This chain connects TRBV7-2 to TRBJ1-1, with 7 positions matching TRBD1. The V segment lost 1 base and the J segment 4 bases; nucleotides outside the gene matches: 3. The CDR3 has 14 amino acids. CDR1 is SGHTA and CDR2 is FQGNSA in the germline V gene. The CDR3 nucleotides are TGTGCCAGCAGCTTAGTTCCAGGGGGCACTGAAGCTTTCTTT. Encoded protein: CASSLVPGGTEAFF.

V and J are TRBV5-4 and TRBJ2-5; the D gene is possibly TRBD2 (6 bases). Germline V CDR1 and CDR2: SGHNT, YYREEE (reference sequence). The CDR3 has 13 amino acids. The V gene lost 2 bases and the J gene lost 3 bases, with 8 bases spanning the gap. The CDR3 region is CASSFSGEETQYF. The CDR3 DNA reads TGTGCCAGCAGCTTTTCGGGGGAAGAGACCCAGTACTTC.

The chain uses TRBV24-1 and TRBJ2-2; 9 bases line up with TRBD1. The CDR3 loop spans 16 amino acids. Germline CDR1 is KGHDR and CDR2 is SFDVKD. The V segment lost 3 bases and the J segment 4 bases; nucleotides outside the gene matches: 5. The CDR3 DNA is TGTGCCACCAGTGATCCCGGGGACAGGGCCACCGGGGAGCTGTTTTTT. As protein: CATSDPGDRATGELFF.

The J gene is TRBJ1-4, the V gene TRBV18; 9 bases are a match to TRBD1. J gave up 3 bases and V 3 bases, and 14 bases lay outside the gene matches. The CDR3 totals 19 residues. Germline V gene lookup returns CDR1 KGHSH and CDR2 LQKENI. The CDR3 bases are TGTGCCAGCTCACCTTCCGGGACAGGGCGTATCATTGCTAATGAAAAACTGTTTTTT. Protein: CASSPSGTGRIIANEKLFF.

This clone was seen only once. J is TRBJ1-5 and V is TRBV19; 8 bases fit TRBD1. Germline V gives CDR1 LNHDA, CDR2 SQIVND (reference sequence). There are 13 residues in the CDR3. After removal of 7 bases from V and 2 bases from J, the junction contained 1 base not matched to a gene. The CDR3 protein is CASKDRGNQPQHF. The DNA for the CDR3 is TGTGCCAGTAAGGACAGGGGCAATCAGCCCCAGCATTTT.

V is TRBV27 and J is TRBJ1-5, with 8 bases identical to TRBD1. The CDR3 totals 15 residues. The ends lost 3 bases at V and 2 bases at J; junction bases unmatched: 3. CDR1 and CDR2 from the germline V gene are MNHEY and SMNVEV (reference sequence). CDR3 in DNA: TGTGCCAGCAGTTTTCAGGGGGCTGGCAATCAGCCCCAGCATTTT. Translated: CASSFQGAGNQPQHF.

The chain recombines TRBV2 with TRBJ2-1; possible D gene TRBD1, 5 bases. CDR1 is SNHLY and CDR2 is FYNNEI in the germline V gene. The V end was cut by 7 bases, the J end by 6 bases, with 10 bases between. The CDR3 has 12 residues. The CDR3 nucleotides read TGTGCCAGCATAGACAGATTCAATGAGCAGTTCTTC. As protein: CASIDRFNEQFF. Full variable domain (missing parts from reference TRBV2 and TRBJ2-1): EPEVTQTPSHQVTQMGQEVILRCVPISNHLYFYWYRQILGQKVEFLVSFYNNEISEKSEIFDDQFSVERPDGSNFTLKIRSTKLEDSAMYFCASIDRFNEQFFGPGTRLTVL.

This chain joins TRBV28 and TRBJ1-5; 12 nucleotides align to TRBD1. The CDR3 loop spans 22 amino acids. Trimming removed 3 bases from V and 3 bases from J; junction bases left unmatched: 21. Germline CDR1 and CDR2: MDHEN and SYDVKM. The CDR3 protein is CASSFLRDRGRKVGFLNQPQHF. The CDR3 DNA sequence: TGTGCCAGCAGTTTTCTCCGGGACAGGGGGCGCAAGGTTGGGTTCCTCAATCAGCCCCAGCATTTT.

The genes are TRBV5-6 and TRBJ1-5; D not resolved. The CDR3 length is 14 residues. CDR1 is SGHDT and CDR2 is YYEEEE in the germline V gene. Trimming left V 5 bases short and J 0 bases short, with 9 bases between. The CDR3 region is CASRRRSSNQPQHF. CDR3 in DNA: TGTGCCAGCAGAAGACGGAGTAGCAATCAGCCCCAGCATTTT.

For this clone: The junction does not match germline at one end; this may be a read error. The V gene is TRBV2, the J gene TRBJ2-5; D ambiguous. CDR3 length: 10 amino acids. The germline gives CDR1 SNHLY, CDR2 FYNNEI. The CDR3 loop reads CASSPYPLNF. The CDR3 DNA reads as TGTGCCAGCAGTCCCTACCCCTTAAACTTC.

This clone was found a few times. The J gene is TRBJ1-1, the V gene TRBV18; D is undetermined. This CDR3 has 14 amino acids. Deletions cut 1 base from V and 4 bases from J, with 10 bases between. Germline V gene lookup returns CDR1 KGHSH and CDR2 LQKENI. For the CDR3, the DNA is TGTGCCAGCTCACCACGGGGAGAGGTCACTGAAGCTTTCTTT. Protein product: CASSPRGEVTEAFF.

The chain combines TRBV25-1 with TRBJ2-7, with 8 nucleotides matching TRBD2. CDR3 length: 16 residues. Germline assignment: CDR1 MGHDK and CDR2 SYGVNS. Trimming at V came to 3 bases and at J to 1 base, leaving 8 bases not matched to a gene. The CDR3 region has the DNA TGTGCCAGCAGTGATGGGCCGGGGGGGCGTTCCTACGAGCAGTACTTC. Translating gives CASSDGPGGRSYEQYF.

The chain employs TRBV7-9 and TRBJ1-1; no reliable D call. V was pared by 5 bases and J by 3 bases, with 4 bases between. CDR1 and CDR2 from the germline V gene are SEHNR and FQNEAQ (reference sequence). This CDR3 region has 11 residues. This CDR3 is CASSRYTEAFF. CDR3 sequence (DNA): TGTGCCAGCAGCCGTTACACTGAAGCTTTCTTT.